A single sample is the source of the 27 T cell receptor beta chains below, sequenced in a study of OX40 agonist ivuxolimab in advanced cancers. Sequencing was performed with immunoSEQ multiplex PCR; in TCRdb, only in-frame clones are kept and a portion is missing. The sample records about 44,000 clones, about 90% being singletons. Sequencing used CD4+ or CD8+ T cells sorted from blood, obtained in a trial of the OX40 agonist ivuxolimab. All receptors derive from an adult with an advanced solid tumor such as melanoma, head and neck, liver or kidney cancer.

The CDR3 region has the DNA TGTGCCAGCAGCCTCGGGCGGTCAGGCTATGGCTACACCTTC. It encodes CASSLGRSGYGYTF. The chain couples TRBV11-2 to TRBJ1-2; D gene uncertain. V shed 5 bases and J shed 4 bases, with 14 bases lying between them. This CDR3 spans 14 amino acids. Per germline, CDR1 SGHAT and CDR2 FQNNGV. The full variable domain, completed using reference TRBV11-2 and TRBJ1-2, is EAGVAQSPRYKIIEKRQSVAFWCNPISGHATLYWYQQILGQGPKLLIQFQNNGVVDDSQLPKDRFSAERLKGVDSTLKIQPAKLEDSAVYLCASSLGRSGYGYTFGSGTRLTVV.

This clone showed up just a few times. The V gene is TRBV2, the J gene TRBJ2-7; the D is unclear. Trimming stripped 6 bases from V and 2 bases from J, with 5 bases between. Germline values: CDR1 SNHLY, CDR2 FYNNEI. This CDR3 region has 11 residues. The CDR3: CASRWAYEQYF. For the CDR3, the DNA is TGTGCCAGCAGGTGGGCCTACGAGCAGTACTTC.

By proportion, this clone is medium-sized (0.01 to 0.1%). The chain recombines TRBV30 with TRBJ2-3; tentative D call: TRBD1 (5 bases). The V end was cut by 3 bases, the J end by 7 bases, with 17 bases between. CDR1 is GTSNPN and CDR2 is SVGIG in the germline V gene (reference sequence). This CDR3 region has 14 residues. CDR3 region: CAWRGDSSRNTQYF. The DNA of the CDR3 is TGTGCCTGGAGGGGTGACAGCAGCCGGAATACGCAGTATTTT.

The chain combines TRBV6-1 with TRBJ2-7; D is possibly TRBD1 (6 bases). The V and J ends lost 5 bases and 2 bases respectively, with 10 bases between them. The germline gives CDR1 MNHNS, CDR2 SASEGT. The CDR3 loop spans 13 amino acids. The CDR3 DNA reads as TGTGCCAGCAGTTCCCGGGACACCTACGAGCAGTACTTC. Translating it yields CASSSRDTYEQYF.

This chain links TRBV6-5 with TRBJ2-7; no firm D call. The CDR3 has 14 residues. CDR1 and CDR2 (germline): MNHEY, SVGAGI. Trimming removed 7 bases from V and 2 bases from J, with 15 bases in between. CDR3 sequence: CASTNPRIPYEQYF. The CDR3 nucleotides are TGTGCCAGCACCAACCCCAGGATACCCTACGAGCAGTACTTC.

V is TRBV15 and J is TRBJ1-3; D may be TRBD1 (6 bases). V was pared by 5 bases and J by 0 bases, with 11 bases between. Germline V gene lookup returns CDR1 LNHNV and CDR2 YYDKDF (reference sequence). The CDR3 spans 15 residues. CDR3 coding DNA: TGTGCCACCAGCCGCGACAGGTCCTCTGGAAACACCATATATTTT. Translated: CATSRDRSSGNTIYF.

DNA for the CDR3: TGTGCCAGCAGTTTAGAGGTGGCAGGGGGGGAGCAGTACTTC. Translated: CASSLEVAGGEQYF. This chain connects TRBV27 to TRBJ2-7; D is possibly TRBD1 (7 bases). The CDR3 has 14 amino acids. From germline, CDR1 is MNHEY and CDR2 SMNVEV (reference sequence). V was trimmed by 2 bases and J by 7 bases, leaving 15 bases between them.

This clone appeared once. The CDR3 sequence is CAWSAMGGSPLHF. CDR3 DNA sequence: TGTGCCTGGTCCGCCATGGGCGGTTCACCCCTCCACTTT. The chain joins TRBV30 to TRBJ1-6; D unclear. CDR1 and CDR2 (germline): GTSNPN, SVGIG (reference sequence). Trimming pared 5 bases from V and 9 bases from J, leaving 14 bases between. The CDR3 has 13 residues.

The J gene is TRBJ1-2, the V gene TRBV4-1; 7 nucleotides match TRBD1. The CDR3 length is 17 residues. V trimming: 2 bases; J trimming: 1 base; junction bases outside the gene matches: 10. CDR1 MGHRA and CDR2 YSYEKL come from the germline V gene. The CDR3 protein is CASSQFIEDRHNYGYTF. The DNA for the CDR3 is TGCGCCAGCAGCCAATTTATCGAGGACAGGCATAACTATGGCTACACCTTC.

This clone was seen a handful of times. The CDR3 here is CASSLSHRNEAFF. The CDR3 DNA is TGTGCCAGCAGTTTATCGCACAGGAATGAAGCTTTCTTT. The chain couples TRBV27 to TRBJ1-1, with a weak D call TRBD1 (5 bases). V was clipped by 0 bases and J by 7 bases, with 9 bases between them. The CDR3 extends over 13 amino acids. Germline CDR1 MNHEY, CDR2 SMNVEV (reference sequence).

This clone was seen only a few times. This chain connects TRBV4-3 to TRBJ2-7; 10 bases are a match to TRBD1. The CDR3 extends over 16 amino acids. The trim removed 3 bases at V and 3 bases at J, leaving 8 bases unmatched. Germline assignment: CDR1 LGHNA and CDR2 YSLEER. This CDR3 reads CASSHTRDRGVYEQYF. For the CDR3, the DNA is TGCGCCAGCAGCCATACACGGGACAGGGGAGTCTACGAGCAGTACTTC.

This rearrangement joins TRBV7-2 to TRBJ1-6; no reliable D call. Germline assignment: CDR1 SGHTA and CDR2 FQGNSA. This CDR3 is built from 11 residues. The V and J ends lost 3 bases and 13 bases respectively, with 7 bases between them. CDR3 protein: CASSLTIPLHF. For the CDR3, the DNA is TGTGCCAGCAGCTTGACAATCCCCCTCCACTTT.

There are a few counts of this clone. The chain employs TRBV2 and TRBJ2-7; D is ambiguous. Between the trimmed V and J ends, which lost 6 bases and 1 base, there was a span of 4 bases. The CDR3 extends over 11 amino acids. CDR1 is SNHLY and CDR2 is FYNNEI in the germline V gene. The CDR3 DNA follows: TGTGCCAGCAGCCCGTCCTACGAGCAGTACTTC. This codes for CASSPSYEQYF.

The chain carries TRBV5-4 and TRBJ1-2; TRBD1 is a possible D gene (6 bases). CDR1 and CDR2 from the germline V gene are SGHNT and YYREEE (reference sequence). V lost 1 base to trimming and J lost 4 bases, with 14 bases between them. CDR3 length equals 15 residues. CDR3 sequence (DNA): TGTGCCAGCAGCTTGTTCGGGACACCGGCCTATGGCTACACCTTC. Protein: CASSLFGTPAYGYTF.

J is TRBJ2-6 and V is TRBV29-1; no clear D. The CDR3 is 13 amino acids. Per the germline V gene, CDR1 is SQVTM and CDR2 is ANQGSEA. The V end was cut by 4 bases, the J end by 0 bases, with 4 bases between. The CDR3 bases are TGCAGCGTTGTCTTCTCTGGGGCCAACGTCCTGACTTTC. Residues: CSVVFSGANVLTF.

The chain uses TRBV7-2 and TRBJ1-2; 8 bases fit TRBD1. Germline V gene sequence: CDR1 SGHTA, CDR2 FQGNSA. V lost 1 base, J lost 3 bases, and 7 bases stayed unmatched. This CDR3 has 16 residues. CDR3 amino acids: CASSLVGDRNHYGYTF. CDR3 nucleotide sequence: TGTGCCAGCAGCTTAGTGGGGGACAGGAACCACTATGGCTACACCTTC.

V and J are TRBV7-9 and TRBJ1-4; D is unclear. Germline CDR1 SEHNR, CDR2 FQNEAQ (reference sequence). The length of the CDR3 is 17 residues. Trimming pared 6 bases from V and 0 bases from J, leaving 17 bases between. The CDR3 DNA is TGTGCCAGCAGATCCTCTGGGCGGAATACAACTAATGAAAAACTGTTTTTT. Residues: CASRSSGRNTTNEKLFF.

J is TRBJ2-5 and V is TRBV27; 15 nucleotides align to TRBD2. This CDR3 has 15 amino acids. CDR1 MNHEY and CDR2 SMNVEV come from the germline V gene (reference sequence). The trim removed 8 bases at V and 4 bases at J, leaving 5 bases unmatched. CDR3 bases: TGTGCCAGCGCCCGGACTAGCGGGGGGGGAGAGACCCAGTACTTC. It encodes CASARTSGGGETQYF.

CDR3 protein: CSAEEGGREYAFF. CDR3 DNA sequence: TGCAGCGCAGAGGAGGGTGGACGGGAGTATGCTTTCTTT. The chain has TRBV29-1 and TRBJ1-1, with D uncertain. The V and J ends lost 7 bases and 11 bases respectively, with 23 bases between them. The CDR3 totals 13 residues. CDR1 is SQVTM and CDR2 is ANQGSEA in the germline V gene.

This chain joins TRBV11-2 and TRBJ1-2; no clear D gene. V gave up 3 bases and J gave up 2 bases, with 7 bases separating them. The V gene's germline CDR1 is SGHAT and CDR2 FQNNGV. The CDR3 length is 13 residues. CDR3 sequence: CASSFGVNYGYTF. The DNA of the CDR3 is TGTGCCAGCAGCTTTGGGGTAAACTATGGCTACACCTTC.

The rearrangement links TRBV19 to TRBJ2-1; 8 positions agree with TRBD2. Germline CDR1 is LNHDA and CDR2 is SQIVND (reference sequence). The CDR3 runs to 18 residues. V lost 2 bases, J lost 0 bases, and 9 bases stayed unmatched. CDR3 sequence reads: CASSINSMGLGSYNEQFF. CDR3 nucleotide sequence: TGTGCCAGTAGTATAAACTCTATGGGACTAGGCTCCTACAATGAGCAGTTCTTC.

A word on this clone: The DNA is left out, because the CDR3 cannot be placed on it with certainty; the CDR3 is given as TCRdb lists it. The chain recombines TRBV27 with TRBJ2-7; the table assigns TRBD1, which was not confirmed against the DNA. Germline values: CDR1 MNHEY, CDR2 SMNVEV (reference sequence). The CDR3 is 13 residues long, ends included. CDR3 sequence: CASSTSTAYEQYF.

This clone was recorded once. The rearrangement joins TRBV28 to TRBJ1-5; D is uncertain. The V gene lost 3 bases and the J gene lost 7 bases, with 10 bases spanning the gap. CDR1 is MDHEN and CDR2 is SYDVKM in the germline V gene. The CDR3 is 13 residues long. CDR3 nucleotide sequence: TGTGCCAGCAGTTTTAGGATGGAGCAGCCCCAGCATTTT. This encodes CASSFRMEQPQHF.

In its sample, this clone was seen once. J is TRBJ2-7 and V is TRBV6-1, with no clear D. With 2 bases removed from V and 3 bases from J, the gap between germline ends came to 2 bases. The length of the CDR3 is 11 residues. Germline assignment: CDR1 MNHNS and CDR2 SASEGT. CDR3 sequence reads: CASSELYEQYF. For the CDR3, the DNA is TGTGCCAGCAGTGAACTCTACGAGCAGTACTTC.

The chain recombines TRBV5-6 with TRBJ1-1, with TRBD1 matching over 9 bases. The CDR3 is made up of 16 amino acids. The V gene's germline CDR1 is SGHDT and CDR2 YYEEEE. Trimming cost V 2 bases and J 1 base; bases outside gene matches: 6. The CDR3 sequence is CASSFLTGGANTEAFF. The CDR3 DNA sequence: TGTGCCAGCAGCTTCTTGACAGGGGGGGCGAACACTGAAGCTTTCTTT.

J is TRBJ2-7 and V is TRBV9; D tentatively reads TRBD1 or TRBD2 (5 bases each). Germline lookup yields CDR1 SGDLS and CDR2 YYNGEE. This CDR3 spans 14 amino acids. V lost 3 bases and J lost 7, with 17 bases in between. The CDR3 DNA sequence: TGTGCCAGCAGCGCCCCAGGGAGCTCACGTGAGCAGTACTTC. Translated: CASSAPGSSREQYF.

Comments on this clone: Other nucleotide sequences from this sample produce the same CDR3. The genes are TRBV11-2 and TRBJ2-7; 7 positions agree with TRBD2. The germline CDR1 and CDR2 sequences are SGHAT and FQNNGV. The CDR3 runs to 13 residues. After removal of 3 bases from V and 1 base from J, the junction contained 0 bases not matched to a gene. The CDR3 DNA reads as TGTGCCAGCAGCTTGGGGGGGTCCTACGAGCAGTACTTC. Translating gives CASSLGGSYEQYF.